These 5 T cell receptor beta chains were sequenced from one sample in a study of CD8 T cells in Susac syndrome. RNA was extracted with the RNeasy kit, and a quantity of 0.5 to 1 ug was reverse transcribed using random hexamers. MiXCR, run by TCRdb on the immunoSEQ multiplex PCR reads, gives a single entry per CDR3 protein. The data show more than 95,000 distinct CDR3 sequences, around 94% seen once. Sample: CD4+ T cells from PBMCs. Every receptor here comes from a human donor with multiple sclerosis.

Here the CDR3 DNA reads TGTGCCAGCTCAGAACGACAGGGGCACCAAGAGACCCAGTACTTC. Encoded protein: CASSERQGHQETQYF. The rearrangement uses TRBV18 and TRBJ2-5; 8 positions agree with TRBD1. Germline CDR1 reads KGHSH; CDR2 reads LQKENI. Trimming took 5 bases from V and 0 from J; bases not matched to a gene: 5. The CDR3 is 15 amino acids.

V and J are TRBV20-1 and TRBJ2-5, with 9 bases identical to TRBD2. The germline V gene encodes CDR1 DFQATT and CDR2 SNEGSKA (reference sequence). V shed 1 base and J 5 bases; nucleotides not matched to a gene: 8. The CDR3 totals 15 residues. CDR3 in amino acids: CSARAPGTSKETQYF. The DNA for the CDR3 is TGCAGTGCTAGAGCACCCGGGACTAGCAAGGAGACCCAGTACTTC.

The chain employs TRBV5-6 and TRBJ1-6, with D hard to call. This CDR3 has 15 amino acids. The V gene lost 6 bases and the J gene lost 0 bases, with 10 bases spanning the gap. The germline CDR1 and CDR2 sequences are SGHDT and YYEEEE. In DNA form, the CDR3 reads TGTGCCAGCACCGACGGGAGCTCCTATAATTCACCCCTCCACTTT. This codes for CASTDGSSYNSPLHF.

The rearrangement joins TRBV6-5 to TRBJ1-2, with D hard to call. The CDR3 sequence is 11 residues long. Trimming cost V 8 bases and J 8 bases, with 12 bases left between them. Germline loops: CDR1 MNHEY, CDR2 SVGAGI. Written as DNA, the CDR3 is TGTGCCAGCGGAGTAATGGACGGCTACACCTTC. This gives the protein CASGVMDGYTF.

This chain uses TRBV20-1 with TRBJ2-7, with D uncertain. Between the trimmed V and J ends, which lost 3 bases and 3 bases, there was a span of 18 bases. Germline-derived CDR1 and CDR2 are DFQATT and SNEGSKA (reference sequence). This CDR3 has 15 amino acids. The CDR3 loop is CSARDSGAFHYEQYF. The DNA for the CDR3 is TGCAGTGCTAGGGATAGTGGAGCATTTCACTACGAGCAGTACTTC.